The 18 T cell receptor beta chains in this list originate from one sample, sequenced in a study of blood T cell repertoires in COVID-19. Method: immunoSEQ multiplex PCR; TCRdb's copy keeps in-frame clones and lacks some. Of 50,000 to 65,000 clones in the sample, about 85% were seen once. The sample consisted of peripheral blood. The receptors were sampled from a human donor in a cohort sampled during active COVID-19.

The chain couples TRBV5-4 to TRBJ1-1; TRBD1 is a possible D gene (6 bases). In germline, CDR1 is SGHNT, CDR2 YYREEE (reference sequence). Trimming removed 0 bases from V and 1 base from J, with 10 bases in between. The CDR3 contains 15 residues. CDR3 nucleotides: TGTGCCAGCAGCTTGGTTTCCAGGGGGAACACTGAAGCTTTCTTT. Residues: CASSLVSRGNTEAFF.

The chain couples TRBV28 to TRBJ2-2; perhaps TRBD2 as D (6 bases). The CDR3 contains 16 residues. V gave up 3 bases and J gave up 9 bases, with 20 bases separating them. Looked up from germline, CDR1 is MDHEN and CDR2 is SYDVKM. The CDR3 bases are TGTGCCAGCAGTTTCGGCGGGGCAGGACGACAGCGGGAGCTGTTTTTT. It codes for CASSFGGAGRQRELFF.

The CDR3: CATSSSSGRGQETQYF. Here the CDR3 DNA reads TGTGCCACCAGCTCCTCTAGCGGGAGAGGGCAAGAGACCCAGTACTTC. This sequence joins TRBV15 and TRBJ2-5; 10 bases line up with TRBD2. Unmatched junction bases numbered 8, after V lost 5 bases and J lost 2 bases. This CDR3 region has 16 residues. Germline V gene data show CDR1 as LNHNV and CDR2 as YYDKDF (reference sequence). Looking up the rest from reference TRBV15 and TRBJ2-5 gives the full variable domain: DAMVIQNPRYQVTQFGKPVTLSCSQTLNHNVMYWYQQKSSQAPKLLFHYYDKDFNNEADTPDNFQSRRPNTSFCFLDIRSPGLGDTAMYLCATSSSSGRGQETQYFGPGTRLLVL.

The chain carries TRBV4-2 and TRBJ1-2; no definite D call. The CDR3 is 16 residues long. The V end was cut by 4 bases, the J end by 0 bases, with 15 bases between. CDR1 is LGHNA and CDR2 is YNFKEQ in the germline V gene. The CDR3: CASSRPRLPSNYGYTF. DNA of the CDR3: TGTGCCAGCAGCCGCCCGAGGCTCCCTTCTAACTATGGCTACACCTTC.

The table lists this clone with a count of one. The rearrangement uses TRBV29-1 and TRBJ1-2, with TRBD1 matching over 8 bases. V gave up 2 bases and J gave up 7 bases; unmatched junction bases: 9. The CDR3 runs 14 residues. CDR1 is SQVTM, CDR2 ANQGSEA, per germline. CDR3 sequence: CSVESQGAWGGYTF. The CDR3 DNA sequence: TGCAGCGTTGAAAGCCAGGGGGCGTGGGGTGGCTACACCTTC.

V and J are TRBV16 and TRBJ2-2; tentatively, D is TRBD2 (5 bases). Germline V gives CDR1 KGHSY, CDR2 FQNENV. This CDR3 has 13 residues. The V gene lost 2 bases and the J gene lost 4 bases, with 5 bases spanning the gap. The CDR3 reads CASSQRGTGELFF. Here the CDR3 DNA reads TGTGCCAGCAGCCAACGGGGCACCGGGGAGCTGTTTTTT. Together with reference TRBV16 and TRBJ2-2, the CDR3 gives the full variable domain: GEEVAQTPKHLVRGEGQKAKLYCAPIKGHSYVFWYQQVLKNEFKFLISFQNENVFDETGMPKERFSAKCLPNSPCSLEIQATKLEDSAVYFCASSQRGTGELFFGEGSRLTVL.

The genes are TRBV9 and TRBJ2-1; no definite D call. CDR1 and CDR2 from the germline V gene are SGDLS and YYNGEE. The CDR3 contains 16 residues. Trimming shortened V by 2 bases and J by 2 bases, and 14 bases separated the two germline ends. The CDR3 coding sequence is TGTGCCAGCAGCGTGTCACCCTCTGGCCCCTACAATGAGCAGTTCTTC. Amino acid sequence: CASSVSPSGPYNEQFF.

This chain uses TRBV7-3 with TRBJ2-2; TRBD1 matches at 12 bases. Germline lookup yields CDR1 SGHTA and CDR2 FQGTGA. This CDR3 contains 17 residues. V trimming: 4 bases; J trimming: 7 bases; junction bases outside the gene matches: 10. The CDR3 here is CASSSSGTGGAGGELFF. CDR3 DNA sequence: TGTGCCAGCAGCTCATCAGGGACAGGGGGCGCAGGCGGGGAGCTGTTTTTT.

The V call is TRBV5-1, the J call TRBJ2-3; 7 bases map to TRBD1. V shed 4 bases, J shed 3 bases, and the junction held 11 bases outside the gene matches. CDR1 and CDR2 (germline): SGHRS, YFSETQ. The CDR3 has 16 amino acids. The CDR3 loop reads CASSPGRARGTDTQYF. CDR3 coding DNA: TGCGCCAGCAGCCCGGGGCGGGCCAGGGGGACAGATACGCAGTATTTT.

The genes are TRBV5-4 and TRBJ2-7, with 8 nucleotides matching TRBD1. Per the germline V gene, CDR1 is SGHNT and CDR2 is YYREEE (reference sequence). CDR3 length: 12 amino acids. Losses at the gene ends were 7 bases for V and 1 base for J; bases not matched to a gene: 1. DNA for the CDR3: TGTGCCAGCGGACAGGGATCCTACGAGCAGTACTTC. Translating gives CASGQGSYEQYF.

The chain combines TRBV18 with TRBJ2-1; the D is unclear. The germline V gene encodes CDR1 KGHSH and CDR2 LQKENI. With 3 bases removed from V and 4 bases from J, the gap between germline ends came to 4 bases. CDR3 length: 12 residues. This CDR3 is CASSPRYNEQFF. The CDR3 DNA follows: TGTGCCAGCTCACCGCGATACAATGAGCAGTTCTTC.

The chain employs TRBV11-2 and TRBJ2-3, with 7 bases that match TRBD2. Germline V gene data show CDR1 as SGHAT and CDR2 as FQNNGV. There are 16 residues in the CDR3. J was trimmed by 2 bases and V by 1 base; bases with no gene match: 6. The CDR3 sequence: CASSLGRLAVTDTQYF. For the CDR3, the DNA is TGTGCCAGCAGCTTAGGTCGGCTAGCGGTCACAGATACGCAGTATTTT.

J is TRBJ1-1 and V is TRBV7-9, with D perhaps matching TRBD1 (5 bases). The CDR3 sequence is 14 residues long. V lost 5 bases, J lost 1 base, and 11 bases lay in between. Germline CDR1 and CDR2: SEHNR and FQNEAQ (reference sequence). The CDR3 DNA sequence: TGTGCCAGCAGCGGGCGAAGGGGGAACACTGAAGCTTTCTTT. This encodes CASSGRRGNTEAFF.

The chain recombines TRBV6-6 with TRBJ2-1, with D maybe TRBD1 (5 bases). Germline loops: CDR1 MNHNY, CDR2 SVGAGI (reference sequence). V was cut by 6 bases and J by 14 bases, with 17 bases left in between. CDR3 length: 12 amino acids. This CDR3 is CASSTPIGAKFF. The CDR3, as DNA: TGTGCCAGCAGCACCCCCATAGGGGCTAAGTTCTTC.

The CDR3 loop is CASSYWTARDQPQHF. CDR3 DNA sequence: TGTGCCAGCAGTTACTGGACAGCGAGAGATCAGCCCCAGCATTTT. The chain is built from TRBV6-2 or TRBV6-3 and TRBJ1-5, with D perhaps TRBD1 (6 bases). Trimming took 1 base from V and 5 from J, leaving 12 bases between them. The CDR3 is 15 residues long. CDR1 and CDR2 (germline): MNHEY, SVGEGT.

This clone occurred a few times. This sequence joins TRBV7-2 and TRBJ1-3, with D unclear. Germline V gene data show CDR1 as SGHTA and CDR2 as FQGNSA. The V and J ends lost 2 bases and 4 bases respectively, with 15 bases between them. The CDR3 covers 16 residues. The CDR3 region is CASSLFRGWSGNTIYF. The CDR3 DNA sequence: TGTGCCAGCAGCTTATTCCGGGGATGGTCGGGAAACACCATATATTTT.

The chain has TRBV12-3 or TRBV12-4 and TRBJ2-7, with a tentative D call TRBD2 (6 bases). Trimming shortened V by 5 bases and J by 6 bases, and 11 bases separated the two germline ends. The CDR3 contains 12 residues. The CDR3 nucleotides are TGTGCCAGCAGTCGCGGGACCGCCGAGCAGTACTTC. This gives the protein CASSRGTAEQYF.

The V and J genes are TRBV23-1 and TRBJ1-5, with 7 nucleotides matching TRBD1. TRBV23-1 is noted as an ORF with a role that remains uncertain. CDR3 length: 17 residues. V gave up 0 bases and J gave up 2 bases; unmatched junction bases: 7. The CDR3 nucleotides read TGCGCCAGCAGTCAATCGATGGCAGGGGGATGCAATCAGCCCCAGCATTTT. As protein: CASSQSMAGGCNQPQHF.